This is a list of T cell receptor beta chains from one sample in a study of blood T cells in healthy people across ages. TCRdb ran MiXCR on the 5' RACE reads and lists one entry per CDR3 protein. The sample has about 590,000 distinct CDR3 sequences, under 30% seen once. Material for sequencing was blood. Source of these receptors: a woman of 80 years or more in good health. The CDR3 runs from the conserved cysteine through the conserved F or W. D genes are given only for firm matches. Not all rows give a size; the values are once, few, many and, for expanded clones, a class.

many,TRBJ1-6,15,TRBV6-5,TRBD1,TGTGCCAGCAGTTACGGGGACAGGGGATATTCACCCCTCCACTTT,CASSYGDRGYSPLHF
-,TRBJ1-2,14,TRBV7-2,-,TGTGCCAGCAGCTTAGGGTTGGGGAACTATGGCTACACCTTC,CASSLGLGNYGYTF
few,TRBJ1-4,17,TRBV5-1,-,TGCGCCAGCAGCTCAGGGCCTAGGGCCTCTGGAGCTGAAAAACTGTTTTTT,CASSSGPRASGAEKLFF
few,TRBJ1-2,15,TRBV7-9,TRBD1,TGTGCCAGCAGCCCCCCCGGGACAGGGAGCTATGGCTACACCTTC,CASSPPGTGSYGYTF
many,TRBJ2-5,13,TRBV5-1,-,TGCGCCAGCAGCCCAAATTTAAAAGAGACCCAGTACTTC,CASSPNLKETQYF
-,TRBJ2-5,15,TRBV20-1,TRBD2,TGCAGTGCTCATCAAGCGGGGGGGAGACACAATGAGCAGTACTTC,CSAHQAGGRHNEQYF
-,TRBJ1-1,16,TRBV6-1,-,TGTGCCAGCAGTGAAGAGGAGGGCAGAATGAACACTGAAGCTTTCTTT,CASSEEEGRMNTEAFF
-,TRBJ2-7,14,TRBV20-1,-,TGCAGTGCTAGGGGCTCAGCGAATTCCTACGAGCAGTACTTC,CSARGSANSYEQYF
-,TRBJ2-7,13,TRBV6-6,-,TGTGCCAGCATGCCGGCAGCCGCCTACGAGCAGTACTTC,CASMPAAAYEQYF
many,TRBJ2-7,15,TRBV6-2/TRBV6-3,-,TGTGCCAGCAGTGACGAGTGGGGGGCTCACCCCCTTCCGTACTTC,CASSDEWGAHPLPYF
-,TRBJ2-3,15,TRBV27,-,TGTGCCAGCTCGAAGCGGGGACAGGAGACAGATACGCCGTATTTT,CASSKRGQETDTPYF
few,TRBJ2-2,14,TRBV6-1,TRBD2,TGTGCCAGCCAGGCTAGCGGGGAAACCGGGGAGCTGTTTTTT,CASQASGETGELFF
-,TRBJ1-3,15,TRBV25-1,-,TGTGCCAGCAGTGAGTGGACTAGCTCTGGAAACACCATATATTTT,CASSEWTSSGNTIYF
-,TRBJ1-6,14,TRBV3-1,-,TGTGCCGGCAGCCAAGGGGGTATTAATTCACCCCTCCACTTT,CAGSQGGINSPLHF
many,TRBJ1-2,16,TRBV7-2,TRBD1,TGTGCCAGCAGCTCGTCCATGACAGGGGGCGTGGACGGCTACACCTTC,CASSSSMTGGVDGYTF
many,TRBJ2-5,15,TRBV6-6,-,TGTGCCAGCAGTTTGAGGACAGTTAACCAAGAGACCCAGTACTTC,CASSLRTVNQETQYF
-,TRBJ1-3,13,TRBV13,-,TGTGCCAGCAGCTTAGAATACCGAAACACCATATATTTT,CASSLEYRNTIYF
-,TRBJ2-3,16,TRBV20-1,TRBD2,TGCAGTGCCCTCTACGGGACTAGCGGATTCACAGATACGCAGTATTTT,CSALYGTSGFTDTQYF
many,TRBJ1-2,14,TRBV4-2,-,TGTGCCAGCAGCCAAGTATCCGGGCAGGGAGGCTACACCTTC,CASSQVSGQGGYTF
few,TRBJ1-1,13,TRBV5-1,-,TGCGCCAGCAGCTTGGACAGGTTCGCTGAAGCTTTCTTT,CASSLDRFAEAFF
many,TRBJ1-1,16,TRBV21-1,-,TGTGCCAGCAGCCTAGAAGGGTGGGGTGCGAACACTGAAGCTTTCTTT,CASSLEGWGANTEAFF
few,TRBJ2-1,15,TRBV14,TRBD1,TGTGCCAGCAGCCATGACAGGGGGCGCTTCGATGGGCAGTTCTTC,CASSHDRGRFDGQFF
-,TRBJ1-5,14,TRBV2,-,TGTGCCAGCAGTGAAATACAACGGAATCAGCCCCAGCATTTT,CASSEIQRNQPQHF
few,TRBJ1-6,16,TRBV12-3/TRBV12-4,TRBD1,TGTGCCAGCAGCCGCGGACAGGGGGCCTTAAATTCACCCCTCCACTTT,CASSRGQGALNSPLHF
-,TRBJ1-3,14,TRBV6-5,-,TGTGCCAGCAGATGGGACACCTCTGGAAACACCATATATTTT,CASRWDTSGNTIYF
few,TRBJ1-1,14,TRBV20-1,-,TGCAGTGCCCAAGACAGTGTAGGGAACACTGAAGCTTTCTTT,CSAQDSVGNTEAFF
-,TRBJ1-1,14,TRBV30,-,TGTGCCTGGAGTGTACCGGGGGGGAACACTGAAGCTTTCTTT,CAWSVPGGNTEAFF
many,TRBJ2-7,14,TRBV5-1,-,TGCGCCAGCAGCTTGGACGTGACAGCCTACGAGCAGTACTTC,CASSLDVTAYEQYF
-,TRBJ2-4,14,TRBV7-3,-,TGTGCCAGCAGCTTAGGTTGGGGTTTAAACATTCAGTACTTC,CASSLGWGLNIQYF
many,TRBJ1-2,13,TRBV5-6,TRBD1,TGTGCCAGCAACCCGACAGGGCTCTATGGCTACACCTTC,CASNPTGLYGYTF
many,TRBJ1-6,16,TRBV20-1,TRBD1,TGCAGTGCTAGTGGGGGACAGGGGCTGCATAATTCACCCCTCCACTTT,CSASGGQGLHNSPLHF
few,TRBJ1-1,16,TRBV6-5,TRBD1,TGTGCCAGCACCAACTCCGGGACAGGGCTGAACACTGAAGCTTTCTTT,CASTNSGTGLNTEAFF
few,TRBJ1-5,15,TRBV19,TRBD1,TGTGCCAGTACCGGACAGGGGGCATGGAATCAGCCCCAGCATTTT,CASTGQGAWNQPQHF
-,TRBJ2-3,13,TRBV7-2,-,TGTGCCAGCAGCTTACGGCTAGCCCCCCTTCTGTATTTT,CASSLRLAPLLYF
many,TRBJ2-5,15,TRBV20-1,TRBD1,TGCAGTGCTAGAGGGTTATTAGGGGGCAGAGAGACCCAGTACTTC,CSARGLLGGRETQYF
-,TRBJ2-7,15,TRBV7-9,TRBD2,TGTGCCAGCAGCTTGGCCCCTGCGGGAGACTACGAGCAGTACTTC,CASSLAPAGDYEQYF
few,TRBJ1-5,14,TRBV6-6,TRBD1,TGTGCCAGCAGTATAACAGGGGGAAATCAGCCCCAGCATTTT,CASSITGGNQPQHF
many,TRBJ1-5,11,TRBV20-1,-,TGCAGTGCTAGAGGTGTCGGACCCCAGCATTTT,CSARGVGPQHF